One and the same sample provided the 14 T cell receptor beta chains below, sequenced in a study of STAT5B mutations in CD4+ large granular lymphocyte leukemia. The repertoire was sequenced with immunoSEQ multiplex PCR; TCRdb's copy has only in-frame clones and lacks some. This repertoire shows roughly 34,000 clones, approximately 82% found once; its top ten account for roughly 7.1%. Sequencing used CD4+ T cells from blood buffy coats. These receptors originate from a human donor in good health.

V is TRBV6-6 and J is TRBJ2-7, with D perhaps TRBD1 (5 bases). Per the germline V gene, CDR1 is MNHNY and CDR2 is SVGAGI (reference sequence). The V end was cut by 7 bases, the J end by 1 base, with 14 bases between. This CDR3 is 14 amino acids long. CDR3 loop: CASKPPRDSYEQYF. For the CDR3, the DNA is TGTGCCAGCAAACCCCCCAGGGATTCCTACGAGCAGTACTTC.

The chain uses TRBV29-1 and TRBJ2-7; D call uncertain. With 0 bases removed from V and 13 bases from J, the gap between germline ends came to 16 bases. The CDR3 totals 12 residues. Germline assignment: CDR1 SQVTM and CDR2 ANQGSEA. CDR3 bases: TGCAGCGTTGAAGATCCGGCACAACTGCAATACTTC. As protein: CSVEDPAQLQYF.

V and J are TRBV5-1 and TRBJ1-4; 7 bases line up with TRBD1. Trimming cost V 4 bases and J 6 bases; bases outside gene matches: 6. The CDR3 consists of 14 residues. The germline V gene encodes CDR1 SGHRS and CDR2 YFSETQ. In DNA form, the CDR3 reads TGCGCCAGCAGCCAACAGGGGTTGGATGAAAAACTGTTTTTT. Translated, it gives CASSQQGLDEKLFF.

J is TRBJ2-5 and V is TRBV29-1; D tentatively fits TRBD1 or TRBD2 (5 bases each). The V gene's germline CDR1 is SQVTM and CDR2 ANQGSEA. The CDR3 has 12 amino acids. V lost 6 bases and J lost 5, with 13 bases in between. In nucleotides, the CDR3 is TGCAGCGTGGCAGGGAGTGGGGAGACCCAGTACTTC. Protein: CSVAGSGETQYF.

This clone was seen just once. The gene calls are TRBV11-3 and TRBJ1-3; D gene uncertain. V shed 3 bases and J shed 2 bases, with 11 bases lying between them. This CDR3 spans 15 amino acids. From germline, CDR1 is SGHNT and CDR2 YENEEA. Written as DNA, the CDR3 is TGTGCCAGCAGCTTGGGCGAATGGCCTGGAAACACCATATATTTT. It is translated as CASSLGEWPGNTIYF. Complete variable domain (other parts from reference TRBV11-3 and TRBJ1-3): EAGVVQSPRYKIIEKKQPVAFWCNPISGHNTLYWYLQNLGQGPELLIRYENEEAVDDSQLPKDRFSAERLKGVDSTLKIQPAELGDSAVYLCASSLGEWPGNTIYFGEGSWLTVV.

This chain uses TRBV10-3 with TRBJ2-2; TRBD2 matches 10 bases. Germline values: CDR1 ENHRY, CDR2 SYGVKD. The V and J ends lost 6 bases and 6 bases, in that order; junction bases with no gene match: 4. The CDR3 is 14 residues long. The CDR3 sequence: CAIRGTSVPGELFF. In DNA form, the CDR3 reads TGTGCCATCAGGGGGACTAGCGTTCCCGGGGAGCTGTTTTTT.

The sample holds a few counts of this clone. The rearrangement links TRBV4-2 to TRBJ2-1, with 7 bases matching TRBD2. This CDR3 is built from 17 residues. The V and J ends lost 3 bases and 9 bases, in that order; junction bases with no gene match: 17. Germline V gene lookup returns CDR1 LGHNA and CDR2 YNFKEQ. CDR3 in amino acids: CASSQGVRDYMVFEQFF. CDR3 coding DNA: TGTGCCAGCAGCCAGGGTGTCCGGGACTATATGGTTTTTGAGCAGTTCTTC.

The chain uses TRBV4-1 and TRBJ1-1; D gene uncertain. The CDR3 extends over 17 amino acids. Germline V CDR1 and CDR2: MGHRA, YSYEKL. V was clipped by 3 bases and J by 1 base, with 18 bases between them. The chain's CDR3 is CASSHPKDGGWNTEAFF. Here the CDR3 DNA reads TGCGCCAGCAGCCACCCGAAGGACGGAGGATGGAACACTGAAGCTTTCTTT.

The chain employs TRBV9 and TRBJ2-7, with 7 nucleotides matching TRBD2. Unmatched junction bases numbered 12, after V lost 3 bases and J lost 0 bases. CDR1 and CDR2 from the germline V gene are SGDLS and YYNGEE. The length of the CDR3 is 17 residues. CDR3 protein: CASSAHSGTFRSYEQYF. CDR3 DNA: TGTGCCAGCAGCGCCCACAGCGGGACTTTCCGCTCCTACGAGCAGTACTTC.

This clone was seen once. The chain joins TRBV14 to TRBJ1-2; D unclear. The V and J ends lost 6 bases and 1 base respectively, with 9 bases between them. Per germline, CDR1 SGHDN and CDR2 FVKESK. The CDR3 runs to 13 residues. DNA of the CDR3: TGTGCCAGCAGTCGCGGGCTTAACTATGGCTACACCTTC. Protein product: CASSRGLNYGYTF.

The CDR3 nucleotides read TGTGCCAGCAGCCGAGGGACAGCAACTAATGAAAAACTGTTTTTT. Translating it yields CASSRGTATNEKLFF. The chain uses TRBV7-8 and TRBJ1-4; 7 positions agree with TRBD1. Germline lookup yields CDR1 SGHVS and CDR2 FQNEAQ. V shed 5 bases and J 0 bases; nucleotides not matched to a gene: 3. This CDR3 is built from 15 residues.

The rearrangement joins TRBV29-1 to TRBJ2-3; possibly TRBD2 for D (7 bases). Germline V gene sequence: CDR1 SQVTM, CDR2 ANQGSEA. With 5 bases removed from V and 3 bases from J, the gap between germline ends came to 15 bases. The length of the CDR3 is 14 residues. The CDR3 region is CSVMRGGRTDTQYF. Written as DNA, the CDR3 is TGCAGCGTTATGAGGGGGGGGAGGACAGATACGCAGTATTTT.

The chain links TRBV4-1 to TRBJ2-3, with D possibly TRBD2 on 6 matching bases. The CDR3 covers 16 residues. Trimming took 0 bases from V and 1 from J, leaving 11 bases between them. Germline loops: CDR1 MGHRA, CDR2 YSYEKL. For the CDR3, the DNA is TGCGCCAGCAGCCAAGATGGAGGGCTCGGCACAGATACGCAGTATTTT. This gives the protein CASSQDGGLGTDTQYF.

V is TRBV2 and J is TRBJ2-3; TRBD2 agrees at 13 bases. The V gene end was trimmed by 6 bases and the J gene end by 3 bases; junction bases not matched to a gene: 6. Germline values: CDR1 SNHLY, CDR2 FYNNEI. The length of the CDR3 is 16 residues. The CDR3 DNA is TGTGCCAGCAGACGACTAGCGGGGGGCCTTACAGATACGCAGTATTTT. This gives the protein CASRRLAGGLTDTQYF. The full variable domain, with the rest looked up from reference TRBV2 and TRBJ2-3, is EPEVTQTPSHQVTQMGQEVILRCVPISNHLYFYWYRQILGQKVEFLVSFYNNEISEKSEIFDDQFSVERPDGSNFTLKIRSTKLEDSAMYFCASRRLAGGLTDTQYFGPGTRLTVL.